Listed below are T cell receptor beta chains from one sample, sequenced in a study of glioma-infiltrating T cells after dendritic cell vaccination. TCRdb keeps only in-frame clones here, not all; method: immunoSEQ multiplex PCR. The table lists about 50,000 clones, under 90% of them singletons. This specimen consisted of blood, obtained after dendritic cell vaccination. The receptors shown here come from a human donor with glioblastoma. Both conserved end residues are part of each CDR3. D genes are given only for firm matches. Where a row states a size, it is once, few, many or the class of an expanded clone; other rows omit it.

TRBD2 once TRBJ2-3 TRBV25-1 CASSPRTSGTDTQYF TGTGCCAGCAGTCCCCGGACTAGCGGCACAGATACGCAGTATTTT
TRBD2 - TRBJ2-7 TRBV28 CASSLYAGVDEQYF TGTGCCAGCAGTTTATACGCGGGGGTCGACGAGCAGTACTTC
- - TRBJ2-5 TRBV11-2 CASSLVFGAEETQYF TGTGCCAGCAGCTTAGTTTTTGGGGCTGAGGAGACCCAGTACTTC
- - TRBJ2-7 TRBV7-2 CASSLSRGNYEQYF TGTGCCAGCAGCTTATCACGCGGAAACTACGAGCAGTACTTC
TRBD2 few TRBJ2-5 TRBV10-2 CASSRLAGPQETQYF TGCGCCAGCTCTCGGCTAGCGGGCCCCCAAGAGACCCAGTACTTC
- - TRBJ1-4 TRBV28 CASSYSTGTTNEKLFF TGTGCCAGCAGTTACTCCACAGGGACAACTAATGAAAAACTGTTTTTT
- - TRBJ1-3 TRBV6-8 CASSLRGVLPGNTIYF TGTGCCAGCAGTCTCCGGGGAGTGCTGCCTGGAAACACCATATATTTT
- - TRBJ1-6 TRBV9 CASSAGYNSPLHF TGTGCCAGCAGCGCCGGCTATAATTCACCCCTCCACTTT
- few TRBJ2-5 TRBV7-3 CASSPGGTLQETQYF TGTGCCAGCAGCCCTGGGGGGACGTTACAAGAGACCCAGTACTTC
TRBD1 - TRBJ1-1 TRBV10-3 CAIRGQGNTEAFF TGTGCCATCAGGGGACAGGGGAACACTGAAGCTTTCTTT
- - TRBJ1-2 TRBV29-1 CSVEQGGYGYTF TGCAGCGTTGAACAGGGCGGCTATGGCTACACCTTC
- - TRBJ1-5 TRBV30 CAWSVGSMDQPQHF TGTGCCTGGAGTGTTGGCAGTATGGATCAGCCCCAGCATTTT
TRBD1 - TRBJ2-7 TRBV5-1 CASSLGGQGVSYEQYF TGCGCCAGCAGCTTGGGGGGACAGGGGGTGTCCTACGAGCAGTACTTC
TRBD2 - TRBJ2-1 TRBV4-3 CASSQDLAGAENEQFF TGCGCCAGCAGCCAAGATCTAGCGGGGGCGGAGAATGAGCAGTTCTTC
TRBD1 - TRBJ2-2 TRBV27 CASSLSGWGTGDSTGELFF TGTGCCAGCAGTTTATCAGGGTGGGGGACAGGGGACTCAACCGGGGAGCTGTTTTTT
TRBD1 - TRBJ2-7 TRBV5-6 CASSLVADRGLYEQYF TGTGCCAGCAGCTTGGTCGCGGACAGGGGGCTATACGAGCAGTACTTC
TRBD1 - TRBJ1-6 TRBV28 CASRKQGAKGNSPLHF TGTGCCAGCAGGAAACAGGGGGCGAAGGGAAATTCACCCCTCCACTTT
- - TRBJ1-2 TRBV11-3 CASSHSAGIGIGGYTF TGTGCCAGCAGCCACAGCGCAGGGATTGGTATAGGGGGCTACACCTTC
TRBD1 few TRBJ1-1 TRBV5-4 CATSRGRDEAFF TGTGCCACCAGCAGGGGGCGCGATGAAGCTTTCTTT
- once TRBJ2-5 TRBV7-6 CASSSTPTSETQYF TGTGCCAGCAGCTCGACTCCTACCAGTGAGACCCAGTACTTC
TRBD1 - TRBJ2-1 TRBV6-5 CASGGTGPYNEQFF TGTGCCAGCGGTGGGACAGGGCCCTACAATGAGCAGTTCTTC
- - TRBJ2-7 TRBV9 CASSGVPRGEQYF TGTGCCAGCAGCGGTGTTCCCCGAGGGGAGCAGTACTTC
- - TRBJ2-5 TRBV11-2 CASSLDTGWETQYF TGTGCCAGCAGCTTAGATACGGGGTGGGAGACCCAGTACTTC
- - TRBJ2-1 TRBV9 CASSVQTGFGTNEQFF TGTGCCAGCAGCGTGCAAACAGGGTTTGGTACCAATGAGCAGTTCTTC
- - TRBJ2-5 TRBV5-6 CASSLSGEETQYF TGTGCCAGCAGCTTAAGCGGCGAAGAGACCCAGTACTTC
- - TRBJ1-2 TRBV7-9 CASSLFDMYGYTF TGTGCCAGCAGCTTATTCGACATGTATGGCTACACCTTC
TRBD1 - TRBJ1-3 TRBV9 CASSTSGQGHTIYF TGTGCCAGCAGCACCTCAGGACAGGGACACACCATATATTTT
- once TRBJ2-7 TRBV11-2 CASSAGQSTYEQYF TGTGCCAGCAGCGCGGGACAGTCCACCTACGAGCAGTACTTC
- - TRBJ2-1 TRBV18 CASSWSVGAGVDNEQFF TGTGCCAGCTCATGGTCGGTGGGGGCAGGTGTGGACAATGAGCAGTTCTTC
- - TRBJ1-1 TRBV9 CASSVGDRNTEAFF TGTGCCAGCAGCGTAGGTGACAGGAACACTGAAGCTTTCTTT
TRBD1 - TRBJ2-5 TRBV30 CAWSRDRGEETQYF TGTGCCTGGAGCCGGGACAGGGGAGAAGAGACCCAGTACTTC
- - TRBJ2-1 TRBV9 CASSAGGQYNEQFF TGTGCCAGCAGCGCCGGGGGACAGTACAATGAGCAGTTCTTC
TRBD2 - TRBJ2-7 TRBV19 CASSIIAGAGYEQYF TGTGCCAGTAGTATAATTGCGGGAGCCGGATACGAGCAGTACTTC
- - TRBJ1-1 TRBV30 CAWSPGGTTEAFF TGTGCCTGGAGTCCGGGAGGGACCACTGAAGCTTTCTTT
TRBD1 once TRBJ1-2 TRBV9 CASSGWYRGYYGYTF TGTGCCAGCAGCGGTTGGTACAGGGGTTACTATGGCTACACCTTC
TRBD2 - TRBJ2-1 TRBV5-4 CASSLGLSFPNEQFF TGTGCCAGCAGCCTGGGACTATCTTTCCCCAATGAGCAGTTCTTC
TRBD1 - TRBJ2-1 TRBV7-9 CASSLNWRAGGGNEQFF TGTGCCAGCAGCTTAAATTGGCGGGCAGGGGGTGGGAATGAGCAGTTCTTC
TRBD1 - TRBJ2-5 TRBV5-6 CASSGDRGAETQYF TGTGCCAGCAGCGGGGACAGGGGGGCAGAGACCCAGTACTTC
- - TRBJ2-7 TRBV11-2 CASSFGRSEQYF TGTGCCAGCAGCTTTGGTAGATCCGAGCAGTACTTC
TRBD1 - TRBJ2-7 TRBV10-3 CAIKLQGTDEQYF TGTGCCATCAAATTACAGGGGACGGACGAGCAGTACTTC
TRBD1 - TRBJ1-5 TRBV28 CASSWDRGSNQPQHF TGTGCCAGCAGTTGGGACAGGGGCAGCAATCAGCCCCAGCATTTT
- - TRBJ2-7 TRBV28 CASRRFRENQPTTYEQYF TGTGCCAGCAGGAGGTTCCGGGAGAACCAACCCACAACCTACGAGCAGTACTTC
TRBD2 - TRBJ2-1 TRBV27 CASSLSPGGVYNEQFF TGTGCCAGCAGTTTATCGCCGGGGGGGGTCTACAATGAGCAGTTCTTC
TRBD2 few TRBJ2-3 TRBV7-6 CASSLGVAGGFTDTQYF TGTGCCAGCAGCTTAGGAGTGGCGGGGGGATTCACAGATACGCAGTATTTT
- - TRBJ1-1 TRBV6-1 CASPRGAQNTEAFF TGTGCCAGTCCCCGGGGGGCGCAGAACACTGAAGCTTTCTTT
- - TRBJ1-2 TRBV6-1 CASSEPSWGGYYGYTF TGTGCCAGCAGTGAACCCTCGTGGGGGGGATACTATGGCTACACCTTC
- - TRBJ1-5 TRBV9 CASSVGTGGGLWPQHF TGTGCCAGCAGCGTAGGAACTGGGGGCGGGCTTTGGCCCCAGCATTTT
- - TRBJ1-6 TRBV10-3 CAISVGGNSPLHF TGTGCCATCAGTGTGGGGGGTAATTCACCCCTCCACTTT
- - TRBJ1-2 TRBV29-1 CSVEMGRIYGYTF TGCAGCGTTGAAATGGGGAGAATCTATGGCTACACCTTC
TRBD2 - TRBJ2-1 TRBV27 CASSLSSGGENEQFF TGTGCCAGCAGTTTATCTAGCGGGGGGGAAAATGAGCAGTTCTTC
- - TRBJ1-5 TRBV10-2 CASRVGGNQPQHF TGCGCCAGCAGGGTCGGAGGCAATCAGCCCCAGCATTTT
- - TRBJ2-7 TRBV2 CASSEASYEQYF TGTGCCAGCAGTGAGGCCTCCTACGAGCAGTACTTC
TRBD2 - TRBJ2-3 TRBV5-1 CASTWFSGTKVATDTQYF TGCGCCAGCACTTGGTTCTCCGGGACTAAGGTAGCCACAGATACGCAGTATTTT
- - TRBJ1-3 TRBV30 CAWSVGRLLSGNTIYF TGTGCCTGGAGTGTAGGAAGACTCCTCTCTGGAAACACCATATATTTT
- once TRBJ2-7 TRBV10-3 CAISGTAPNEQYF TGTGCCATCAGTGGGACAGCGCCTAACGAGCAGTACTTC
TRBD1 - TRBJ1-2 TRBV5-6 CASSFAGGNDGYTF TGTGCCAGCAGCTTTGCAGGGGGCAACGATGGCTACACCTTC
TRBD1 - TRBJ1-2 TRBV7-2 CASSLQGARGYTF TGTGCCAGCAGCTTACAGGGGGCAAGGGGCTACACCTTC